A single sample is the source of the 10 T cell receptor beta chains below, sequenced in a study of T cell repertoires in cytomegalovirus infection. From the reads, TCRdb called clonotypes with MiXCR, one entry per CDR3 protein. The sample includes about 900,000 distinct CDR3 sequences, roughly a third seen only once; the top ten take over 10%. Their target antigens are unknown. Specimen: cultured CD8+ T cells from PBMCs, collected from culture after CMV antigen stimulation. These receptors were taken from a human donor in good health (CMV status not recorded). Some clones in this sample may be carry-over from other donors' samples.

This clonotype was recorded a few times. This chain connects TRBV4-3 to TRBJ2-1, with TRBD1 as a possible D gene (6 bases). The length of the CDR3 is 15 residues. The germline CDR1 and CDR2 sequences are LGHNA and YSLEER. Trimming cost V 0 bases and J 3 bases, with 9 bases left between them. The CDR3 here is CASSQDQGIYNEQFF. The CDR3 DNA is TGCGCCAGCAGCCAAGATCAGGGGATCTACAATGAGCAGTTCTTC.

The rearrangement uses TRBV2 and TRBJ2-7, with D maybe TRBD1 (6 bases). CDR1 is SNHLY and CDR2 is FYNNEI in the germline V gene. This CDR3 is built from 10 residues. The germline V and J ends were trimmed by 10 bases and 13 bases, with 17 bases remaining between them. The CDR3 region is CATSKGQIYF. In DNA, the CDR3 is TGTGCCACATCCAAAGGACAGATTTACTTC.

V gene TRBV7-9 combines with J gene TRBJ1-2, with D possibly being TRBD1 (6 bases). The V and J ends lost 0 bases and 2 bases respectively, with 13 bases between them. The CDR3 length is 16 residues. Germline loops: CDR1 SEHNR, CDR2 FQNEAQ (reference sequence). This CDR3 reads CASSLAGTYDNYGYTF. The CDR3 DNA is TGTGCCAGCAGCTTAGCCGGGACATATGACAACTATGGCTACACCTTC.

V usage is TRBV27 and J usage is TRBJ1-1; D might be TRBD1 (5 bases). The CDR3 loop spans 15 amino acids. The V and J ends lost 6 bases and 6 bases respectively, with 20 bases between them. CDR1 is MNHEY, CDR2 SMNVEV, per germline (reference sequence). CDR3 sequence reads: CASRPSGTVRAEAFF. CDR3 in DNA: TGTGCCAGCAGACCCTCCGGGACGGTGAGGGCTGAAGCTTTCTTT.

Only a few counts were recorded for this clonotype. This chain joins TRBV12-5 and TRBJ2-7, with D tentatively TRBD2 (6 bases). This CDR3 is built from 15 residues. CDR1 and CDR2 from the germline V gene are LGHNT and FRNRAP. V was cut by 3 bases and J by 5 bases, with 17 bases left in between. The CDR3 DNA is TGTGCTAGTGGTTTTTCGACGGGGGATTTCGACGAGCAGTACTTC. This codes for CASGFSTGDFDEQYF.

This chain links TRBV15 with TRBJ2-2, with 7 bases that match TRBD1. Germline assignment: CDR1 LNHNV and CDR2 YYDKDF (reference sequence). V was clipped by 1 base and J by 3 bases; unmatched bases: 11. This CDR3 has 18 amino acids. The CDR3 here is CATSRAPQQGIDTGELFF. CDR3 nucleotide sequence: TGTGCCACCAGCAGAGCCCCTCAACAGGGGATCGACACCGGGGAGCTGTTTTTT.

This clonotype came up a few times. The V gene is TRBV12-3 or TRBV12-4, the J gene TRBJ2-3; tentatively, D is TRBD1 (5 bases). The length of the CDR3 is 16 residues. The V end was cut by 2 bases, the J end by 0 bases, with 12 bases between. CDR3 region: CASSLQGRPSTDTQYF. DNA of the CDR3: TGTGCCAGCAGTTTACAGGGTAGACCTAGCACAGATACGCAGTATTTT.

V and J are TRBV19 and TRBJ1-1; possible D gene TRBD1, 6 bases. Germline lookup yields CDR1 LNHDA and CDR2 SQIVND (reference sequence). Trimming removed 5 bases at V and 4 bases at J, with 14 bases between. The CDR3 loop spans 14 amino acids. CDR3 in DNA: TGTGCCAGTAGTCCAGGGGCCCGTGGCACTGAAGCTTTCTTT. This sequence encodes CASSPGARGTEAFF.

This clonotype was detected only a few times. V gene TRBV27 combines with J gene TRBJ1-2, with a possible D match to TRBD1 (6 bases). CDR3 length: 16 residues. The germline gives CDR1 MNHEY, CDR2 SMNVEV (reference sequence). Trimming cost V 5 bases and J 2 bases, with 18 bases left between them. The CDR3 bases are TGTGCCAGCAGTCTTATCGGACAGCCCCAAAACTATGGCTACACCTTC. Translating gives CASSLIGQPQNYGYTF.

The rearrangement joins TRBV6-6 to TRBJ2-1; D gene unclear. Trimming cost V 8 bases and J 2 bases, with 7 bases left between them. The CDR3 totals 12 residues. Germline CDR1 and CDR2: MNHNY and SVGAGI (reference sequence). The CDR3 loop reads CASQLAYNEQFF. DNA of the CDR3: TGTGCCAGCCAGCTCGCCTACAATGAGCAGTTCTTC.